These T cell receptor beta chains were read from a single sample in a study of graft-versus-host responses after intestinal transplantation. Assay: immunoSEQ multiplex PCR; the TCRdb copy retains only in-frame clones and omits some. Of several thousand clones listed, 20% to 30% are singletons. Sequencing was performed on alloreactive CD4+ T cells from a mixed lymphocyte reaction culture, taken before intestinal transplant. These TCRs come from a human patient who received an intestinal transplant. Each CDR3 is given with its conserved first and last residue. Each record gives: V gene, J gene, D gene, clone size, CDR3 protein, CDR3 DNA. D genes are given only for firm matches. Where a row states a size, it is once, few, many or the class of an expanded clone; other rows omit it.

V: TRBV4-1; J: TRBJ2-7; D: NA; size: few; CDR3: CASSQEAGVPYEQYF; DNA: TGCGCCAGCAGCCAAGAAGCTGGGGTCCCCTACGAGCAGTACTTC
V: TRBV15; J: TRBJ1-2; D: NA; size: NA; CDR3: CATSVYLRCGKNYGYTF; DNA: TGTGCCACCAGCGTTTACCTAAGGTGTGGAAAGAACTATGGCTACACCTTC
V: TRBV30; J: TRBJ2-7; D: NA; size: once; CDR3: CAWKGGWGRGYEQYF; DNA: TGTGCCTGGAAGGGAGGCTGGGGCAGGGGCTACGAGCAGTACTTC
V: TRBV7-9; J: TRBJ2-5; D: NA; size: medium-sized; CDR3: CASSLTETQYF; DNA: TGTGCCAGCAGCTTGACAGAGACCCAGTACTTC
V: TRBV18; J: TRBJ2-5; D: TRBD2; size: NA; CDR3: CASSPQDPGLAGPETQYF; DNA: TGTGCCAGCTCACCTCAAGATCCGGGACTAGCGGGACCGGAGACCCAGTACTTC
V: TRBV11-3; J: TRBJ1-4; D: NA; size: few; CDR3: CASSFRVLREKLFF; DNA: TGTGCCAGCAGCTTCAGGGTACTTCGGGAAAAACTGTTTTTT
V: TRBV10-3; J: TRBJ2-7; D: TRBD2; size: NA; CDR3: CASRYGLENEQYF; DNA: TGTGCCAGCAGGTATGGACTAGAAAACGAGCAGTACTTC
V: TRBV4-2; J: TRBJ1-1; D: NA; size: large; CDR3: CASSARMNTEAFF; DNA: TGTGCCAGCAGCGCAAGGATGAACACTGAAGCTTTCTTT
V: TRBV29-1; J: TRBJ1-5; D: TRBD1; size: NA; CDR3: CSVGGQGSNQPQHF; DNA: TGCAGCGTCGGAGGACAGGGGAGCAATCAGCCCCAGCATTTT
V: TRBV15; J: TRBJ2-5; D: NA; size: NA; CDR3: CATSWSAETQYF; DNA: TGTGCCACCAGCTGGTCGGCGGAGACCCAGTACTTC
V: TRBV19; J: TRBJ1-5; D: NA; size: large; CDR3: CASSNSRGLGNQPQHF; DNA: TGTGCCAGTAGTAATAGTCGGGGGCTCGGCAATCAGCCCCAGCATTTT
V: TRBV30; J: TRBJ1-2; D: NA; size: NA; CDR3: CAWTGGGTYGYTF; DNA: TGTGCCTGGACCGGAGGGGGGACCTATGGCTACACCTTC
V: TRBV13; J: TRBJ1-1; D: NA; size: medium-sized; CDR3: CASSSGRLNTEAFF; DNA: TGTGCCAGCAGTAGTGGCAGGCTGAACACTGAAGCTTTCTTT
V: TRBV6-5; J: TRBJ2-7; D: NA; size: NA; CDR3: CASSWLASATYEQYF; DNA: TGTGCCAGCAGTTGGCTGGCTAGCGCAACCTACGAGCAGTACTTC
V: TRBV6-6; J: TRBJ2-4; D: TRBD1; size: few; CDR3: CASKEGGVKNIQYF; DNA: TGTGCCAGCAAGGAAGGGGGCGTCAAAAACATTCAGTACTTC
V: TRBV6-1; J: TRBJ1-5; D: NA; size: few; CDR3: CASSEERGLGPQHF; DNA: TGTGCCAGCAGTGAAGAGAGGGGCTTGGGGCCCCAGCATTTT
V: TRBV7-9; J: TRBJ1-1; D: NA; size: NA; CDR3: CASSPTGFKEAFF; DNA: TGTGCCAGCAGCCCGACGGGCTTTAAAGAAGCTTTCTTT
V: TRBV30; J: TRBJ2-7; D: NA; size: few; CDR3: CAWSSQSYEQYF; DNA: TGTGCCTGGAGTAGTCAGTCCTACGAGCAGTACTTC
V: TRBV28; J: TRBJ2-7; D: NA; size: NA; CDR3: CASSGQLPHEQYF; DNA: TGTGCCAGCAGCGGACAGCTTCCCCACGAGCAGTACTTC
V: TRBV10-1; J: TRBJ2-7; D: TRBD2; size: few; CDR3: CASSESRGAGGPYEQYF; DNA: TGCGCCAGCAGTGAGTCCAGAGGAGCGGGAGGCCCATACGAGCAGTACTTC
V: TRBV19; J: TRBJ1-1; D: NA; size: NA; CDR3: CASSIWTEAFF; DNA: TGTGCCAGTAGTATCTGGACTGAAGCTTTCTTT
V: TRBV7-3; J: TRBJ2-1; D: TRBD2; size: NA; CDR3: CASSTSGYNEQFF; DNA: TGTGCCAGCTCGACTAGCGGATACAATGAGCAGTTCTTC
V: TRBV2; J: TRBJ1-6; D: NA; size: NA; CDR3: CARKNGTQGSSYNSPLHF; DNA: TGTGCCAGAAAAAACGGGACTCAGGGGAGCTCCTATAATTCACCCCTCCACTTT
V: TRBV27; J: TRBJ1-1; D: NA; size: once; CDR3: CASSLLGRTEAFF; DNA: TGTGCCAGCAGTTTATTGGGACGGACTGAAGCTTTCTTT
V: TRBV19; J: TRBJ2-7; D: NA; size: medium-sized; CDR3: CASSIRARLSYEQYF; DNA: TGTGCCAGTAGTATCCGGGCCAGGCTCTCCTACGAGCAGTACTTC
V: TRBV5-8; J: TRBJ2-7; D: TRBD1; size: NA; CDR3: CASSRGQGRDEQYF; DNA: TGTGCCAGCAGCCGAGGACAGGGTAGGGACGAGCAGTACTTC
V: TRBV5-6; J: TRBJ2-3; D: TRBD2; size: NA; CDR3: CASRKRGGTDTQYF; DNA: TGTGCCAGCAGGAAGCGGGGGGGCACAGATACGCAGTATTTT
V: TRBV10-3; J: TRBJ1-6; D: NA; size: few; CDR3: CAISGEILLSPLHF; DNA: TGTGCCATCAGTGGGGAGATACTGCTTTCACCCCTCCACTTT
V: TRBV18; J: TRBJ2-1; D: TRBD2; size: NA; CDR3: CASSREGVTGEQFF; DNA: TGTGCCAGCTCACGGGAGGGAGTTACAGGTGAGCAGTTCTTC